These 18 T cell receptor beta chains came from one sample sequenced in a study of cytotoxic CD8 clonotypes in ibrutinib-treated CLL. The data were produced by immunoSEQ multiplex PCR, yet TCRdb's version contains in-frame clones alone and is incomplete. The data contain around 140,000 clones, about 80% of them singletons. The specimen was PBMCs, collected after 12 months of ibrutinib treatment. The receptors come from a human donor with chronic lymphocytic leukemia.

The chain carries TRBV4-2 and TRBJ1-3; the match to TRBD1 covers 7 bases. V dropped 4 bases and J dropped 0; count of bases not matched to a gene: 6. From germline, CDR1 is LGHNA and CDR2 YNFKEQ. CDR3 length equals 16 residues. CDR3 loop: CASSRGQEHSGNTIYF. The DNA for the CDR3 is TGTGCCAGCAGCCGCGGACAGGAGCACTCTGGAAACACCATATATTTT.

Here the CDR3 DNA reads TGTGCCAGCAGTTACCGCTCAGGGGTCGGGTACGAGCAGTACTTC. This codes for CASSYRSGVGYEQYF. This chain connects TRBV6-5 to TRBJ2-7; D is possibly TRBD1 (6 bases). Germline V gene lookup returns CDR1 MNHEY and CDR2 SVGAGI. The CDR3 runs to 15 residues. V was pared by 2 bases and J by 4 bases, with 15 bases between.

Details on this clone: A junction end diverges from the germline sequence, so it may reflect a read error. The chain combines TRBV6-5 with TRBJ2-3; D not certain. The CDR3 runs 12 residues. Germline V gene lookup returns CDR1 MNHEY and CDR2 SVGAGI. The CDR3 DNA reads TGTGCCAGCAGCCAATCCACATATACGCAGTATTTT. This gives the protein CASSQSTYTQYF.

This chain connects TRBV6-7 to TRBJ1-1; D gene ambiguous. TRBV6-7 is annotated as an ORF whose role is uncertain. V was cut by 7 bases and J by 4 bases, with 7 bases left in between. This CDR3 comprises 11 residues. The DNA of the CDR3 is TGTGCCAGCACCCCCACCACTGAAGCTTTCTTT. It specifies CASTPTTEAFF.

This chain uses TRBV4-1 with TRBJ2-2; TRBD2 aligns across 10 bases. After removal of 1 base from V and 7 bases from J, the junction contained 15 bases not matched to a gene. Looked up from germline, CDR1 is MGHRA and CDR2 is YSYEKL. The CDR3 runs 19 residues. DNA of the CDR3: TGCGCCAGCAGCCAAGGAGATAGCGGGAGGCCCTTGCGATACGGGGAGCTGTTTTTT. This translates into CASSQGDSGRPLRYGELFF.

This clone was observed once. The V call is TRBV29-1, the J call TRBJ2-7, with D possibly being TRBD2 (7 bases). Trimming pared 6 bases from V and 2 bases from J, leaving 17 bases between. Looked up from germline, CDR1 is SQVTM and CDR2 is ANQGSEA. This CDR3 spans 14 amino acids. In nucleotides, the CDR3 is TGCAGCGTCGCAAGGGGGGGGACCCCCTACGAGCAGTACTTC. Translating gives CSVARGGTPYEQYF.

This chain links TRBV7-9 with TRBJ1-1, with TRBD1 matching over 7 bases. From germline, CDR1 is SEHNR and CDR2 FQNEAQ (reference sequence). The CDR3 is made up of 16 amino acids. J lost 0 bases, V lost 5 bases, and 9 bases had no gene match. The CDR3 region is CASSPRDSRMNTEAFF. The CDR3 DNA is TGTGCCAGCAGCCCCCGGGACAGTCGAATGAACACTGAAGCTTTCTTT.

This clone was seen only once. The rearrangement uses TRBV4-1 and TRBJ2-3; 9 bases align to TRBD2. CDR3 length: 17 residues. Germline V CDR1 and CDR2: MGHRA, YSYEKL. Trimming took 6 bases from V and 0 from J; bases not matched to a gene: 10. The DNA for the CDR3 is TGCGCCAGCAGTGGGATAGTAGCGGGGGCCAGCACAGATACGCAGTATTTT. Amino acid sequence: CASSGIVAGASTDTQYF.

The chain combines TRBV12-5 with TRBJ2-5; D perhaps matches TRBD1 (5 bases). V shed 4 bases and J shed 0 bases, with 6 bases lying between them. Germline V gene lookup returns CDR1 LGHNT and CDR2 FRNRAP. The CDR3 length is 13 residues. The CDR3 sequence is CASGSGYQETQYF. The CDR3 DNA reads as TGTGCTAGTGGTTCAGGGTACCAAGAGACCCAGTACTTC.

This CDR3 is CASSFSLAGGPNEQFF. The CDR3 DNA reads TGTGCCAGCAGCTTTAGCCTAGCGGGGGGGCCCAATGAGCAGTTCTTC. The chain joins TRBV7-2 to TRBJ2-1; TRBD2 matches 12 bases. Germline V gene sequence: CDR1 SGHTA, CDR2 FQGNSA. V lost 3 bases, J lost 6 bases, and 6 bases stayed unmatched. The CDR3 covers 16 residues.

This chain uses TRBV5-4 with TRBJ2-5; D might be TRBD1 (5 bases). V lost 0 bases, J lost 4 bases, and 13 bases lay in between. The CDR3 covers 15 residues. Germline lookup yields CDR1 SGHNT and CDR2 YYREEE (reference sequence). The CDR3 DNA reads TGTGCCAGCAGCTTGGAAACAGGATGGGGAGAGACCCAGTACTTC. It is translated as CASSLETGWGETQYF.

The count of this clone is one. The rearrangement links TRBV11-3 to TRBJ1-1; possibly TRBD1 for D (6 bases). Trimming took 4 bases from V and 1 from J, leaving 10 bases between them. The CDR3 is 14 residues long. Germline V gene sequence: CDR1 SGHNT, CDR2 YENEEA. The CDR3 protein is CASSSGTPNTEAFF. For the CDR3, the DNA is TGTGCCAGCAGCTCCGGGACACCGAACACTGAAGCTTTCTTT.

This chain links TRBV6-5 with TRBJ1-6; no reliable D call. CDR3 length: 14 amino acids. Looked up from germline, CDR1 is MNHEY and CDR2 is SVGAGI. The V end lost 6 bases, the J end lost 5 bases, and 11 bases lay between the germline ends. The CDR3 DNA follows: TGTGCCAGCAGCCCACTTAAGAATAATTCACCCCTCCACTTT. Its translation: CASSPLKNNSPLHF.

The rearrangement uses TRBV6-5 and TRBJ2-7, with TRBD1 matching over 9 bases. The germline V gene encodes CDR1 MNHEY and CDR2 SVGAGI. The CDR3 consists of 15 residues. V lost 2 bases, J lost 3 bases, and 5 bases stayed unmatched. CDR3 loop: CASSYTDRGGYEQYF. The CDR3 bases are TGTGCCAGCAGTTACACAGACAGGGGGGGCTACGAGCAGTACTTC.

V gene TRBV5-5 combines with J gene TRBJ2-3; a weak D match, TRBD2 (5 bases). The ends were cut back, 0 bases at V and 3 bases at J, with 14 bases in the middle. The CDR3 consists of 16 residues. Germline V gives CDR1 SGHKS, CDR2 YYEKEE (reference sequence). The CDR3 DNA reads TGTGCCAGCAGCTTGGACTCGGGGAGTTGGACAGATACGCAGTATTTT. Translating gives CASSLDSGSWTDTQYF.

The chain recombines TRBV28 with TRBJ1-5, with unresolved D. The CDR3 extends over 13 amino acids. V was trimmed by 9 bases and J by 5 bases, leaving 14 bases between them. The germline V gene has CDR1 MDHEN and CDR2 SYDVKM. The CDR3 sequence is CASQEVGDQPQHF. The CDR3 DNA is TGTGCCAGTCAGGAGGTCGGGGATCAGCCCCAGCATTTT.

The J gene is TRBJ1-2, the V gene TRBV19, with 9 bases that match TRBD1. This CDR3 is built from 13 residues. V trimming: 5 bases; J trimming: 5 bases; junction bases outside the gene matches: 3. CDR1 is LNHDA and CDR2 is SQIVND in the germline V gene (reference sequence). The CDR3 sequence is CASSPDRGYGYTF. In DNA, the CDR3 is TGTGCCAGTAGTCCTGACAGGGGGTATGGCTACACCTTC.

The chain recombines TRBV9 with TRBJ1-2; no clear D. The CDR3 is 11 residues long. V lost 4 bases to trimming and J lost 6 bases, with 7 bases between them. Per germline, CDR1 SGDLS and CDR2 YYNGEE. The chain's CDR3 is CASSTRDGYTF. The CDR3 DNA follows: TGTGCCAGCAGCACCAGAGATGGCTACACCTTC.